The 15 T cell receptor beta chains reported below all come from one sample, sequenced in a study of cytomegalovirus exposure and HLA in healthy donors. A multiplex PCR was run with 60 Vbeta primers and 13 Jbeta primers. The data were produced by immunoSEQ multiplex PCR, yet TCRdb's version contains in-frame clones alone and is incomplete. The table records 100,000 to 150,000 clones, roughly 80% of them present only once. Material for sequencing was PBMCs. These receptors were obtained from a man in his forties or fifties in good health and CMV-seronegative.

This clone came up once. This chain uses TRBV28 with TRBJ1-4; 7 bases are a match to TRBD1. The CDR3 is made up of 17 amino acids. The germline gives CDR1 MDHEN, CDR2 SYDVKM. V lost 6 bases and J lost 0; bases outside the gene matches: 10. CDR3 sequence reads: CASRQTGEGATNEKLFF. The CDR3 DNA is TGTGCCAGCAGACAAACAGGGGAAGGGGCAACTAATGAAAAACTGTTTTTT.

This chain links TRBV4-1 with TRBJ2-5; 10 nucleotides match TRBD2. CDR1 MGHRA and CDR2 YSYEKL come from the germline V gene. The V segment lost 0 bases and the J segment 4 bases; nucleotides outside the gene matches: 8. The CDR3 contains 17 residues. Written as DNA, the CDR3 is TGCGCCAGCAGCCAAGACCCCTCCGAGCGGGGGGGAGAGACCCAGTACTTC. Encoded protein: CASSQDPSERGGETQYF.

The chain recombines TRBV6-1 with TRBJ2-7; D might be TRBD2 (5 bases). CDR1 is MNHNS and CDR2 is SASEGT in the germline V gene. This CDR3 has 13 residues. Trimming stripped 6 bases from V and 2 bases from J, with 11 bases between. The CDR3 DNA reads TGTGCCAGCAGAGGACTCACTGCCTACGAGCAGTACTTC. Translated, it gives CASRGLTAYEQYF.

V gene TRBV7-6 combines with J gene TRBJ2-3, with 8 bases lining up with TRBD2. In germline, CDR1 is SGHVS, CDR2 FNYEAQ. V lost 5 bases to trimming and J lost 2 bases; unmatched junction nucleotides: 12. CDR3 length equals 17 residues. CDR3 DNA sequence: TGTGCCAGCAGCGGCCCGACGCGGGGGGCCTCCACAGATACGCAGTATTTT. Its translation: CASSGPTRGASTDTQYF.

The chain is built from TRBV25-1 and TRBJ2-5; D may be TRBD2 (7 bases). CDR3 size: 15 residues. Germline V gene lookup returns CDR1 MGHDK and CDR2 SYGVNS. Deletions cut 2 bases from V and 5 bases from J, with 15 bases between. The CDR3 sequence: CASSERGALGETQYF. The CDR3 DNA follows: TGTGCCAGCAGTGAACGGGGGGCCCTGGGCGAGACCCAGTACTTC. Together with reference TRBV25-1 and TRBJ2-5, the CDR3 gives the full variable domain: EADIYQTPRYLVIGTGKKITLECSQTMGHDKMYWYQQDPGMELHLIHYSYGVNSTEKGDLSSESTVSRIRTEHFPLTLESARPSHTSQYLCASSERGALGETQYFGPGTRLLVL.

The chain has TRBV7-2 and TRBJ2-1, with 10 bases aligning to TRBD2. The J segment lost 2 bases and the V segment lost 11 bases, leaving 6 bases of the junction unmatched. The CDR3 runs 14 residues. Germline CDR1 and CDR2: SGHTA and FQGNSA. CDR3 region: CAGRSGGAYNEQFF. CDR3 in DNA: TGTGCCGGACGCAGCGGGGGGGCCTACAATGAGCAGTTCTTC.

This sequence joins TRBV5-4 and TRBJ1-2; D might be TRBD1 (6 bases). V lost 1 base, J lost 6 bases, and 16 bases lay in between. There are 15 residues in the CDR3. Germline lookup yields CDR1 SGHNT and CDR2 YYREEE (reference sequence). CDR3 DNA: TGTGCCAGCAGCTTGTACGGGGACAATTTCCATGGCTACACCTTC. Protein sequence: CASSLYGDNFHGYTF.

CDR3 sequence (DNA): TGTGCAATGGGGGAACTCGCCGGACAGCCACAAGAGACCCAGTACTTC. Protein: CAMGELAGQPQETQYF. V usage is TRBV30 and J usage is TRBJ2-5; TRBD1 is a possible D gene (6 bases). The germline V gene has CDR1 GTSNPN and CDR2 SVGIG (reference sequence). CDR3 length: 16 residues. Drawing the rest from reference TRBV30 and TRBJ2-5, the complete variable domain is SQTIHQWPATLVQPVGSPLSLECTVEGTSNPNLYWYRQAAGRGLQLLFYSVGIGQISSEVPQNLSASRPQDRQFILSSKKLLLSDSGFYLCAMGELAGQPQETQYFGPGTRLLVL.

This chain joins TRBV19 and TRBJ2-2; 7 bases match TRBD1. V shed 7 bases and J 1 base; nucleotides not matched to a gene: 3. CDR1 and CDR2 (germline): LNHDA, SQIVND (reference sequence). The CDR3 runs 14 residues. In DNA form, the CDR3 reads TGTGCCAGTATCGGACAGGTGAACACCGGGGAGCTGTTTTTT. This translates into CASIGQVNTGELFF.

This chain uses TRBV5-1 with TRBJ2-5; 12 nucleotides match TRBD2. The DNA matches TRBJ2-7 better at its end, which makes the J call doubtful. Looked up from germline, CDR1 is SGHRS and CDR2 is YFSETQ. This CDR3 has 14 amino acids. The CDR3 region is CASSETSGSYEQYF. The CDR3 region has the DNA TGCGCCAGCAGCGAGACTAGCGGGAGCTACGAGCAGTACTTC.

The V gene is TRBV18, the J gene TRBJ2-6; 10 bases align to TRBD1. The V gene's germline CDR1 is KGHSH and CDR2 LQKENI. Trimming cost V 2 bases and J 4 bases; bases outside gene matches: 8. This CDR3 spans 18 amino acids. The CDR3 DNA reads TGTGCCAGCTCACCAGGGGACAGGGGCCAGTCCGGGGCCAACGTCCTGACTTTC. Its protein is CASSPGDRGQSGANVLTF.

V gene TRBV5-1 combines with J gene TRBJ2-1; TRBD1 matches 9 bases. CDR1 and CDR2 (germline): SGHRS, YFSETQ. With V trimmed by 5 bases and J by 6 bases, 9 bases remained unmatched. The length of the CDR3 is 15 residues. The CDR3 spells CASSWGTGYINEQFF. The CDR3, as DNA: TGCGCCAGCAGTTGGGGGACAGGGTACATCAATGAGCAGTTCTTC.

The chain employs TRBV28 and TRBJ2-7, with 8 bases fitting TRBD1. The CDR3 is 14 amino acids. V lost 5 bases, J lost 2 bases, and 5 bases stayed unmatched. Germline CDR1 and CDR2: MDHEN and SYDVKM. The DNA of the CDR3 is TGTGCCAGCAGTCATGGACAGGGTCCCTACGAGCAGTACTTC. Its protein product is CASSHGQGPYEQYF.

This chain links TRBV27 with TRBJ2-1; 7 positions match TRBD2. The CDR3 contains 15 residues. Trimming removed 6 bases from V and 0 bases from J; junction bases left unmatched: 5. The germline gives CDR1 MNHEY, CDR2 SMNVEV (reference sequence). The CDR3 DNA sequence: TGTGCCAGCAGACTAGCGCAATACTCCTACAATGAGCAGTTCTTC. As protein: CASRLAQYSYNEQFF.

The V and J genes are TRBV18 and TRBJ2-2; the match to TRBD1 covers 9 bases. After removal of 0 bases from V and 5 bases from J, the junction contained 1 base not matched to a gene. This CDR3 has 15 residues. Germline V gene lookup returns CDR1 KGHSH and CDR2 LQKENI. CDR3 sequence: CASSPPTGGTGELFF. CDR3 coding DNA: TGTGCCAGCTCACCACCGACAGGGGGTACCGGGGAGCTGTTTTTT.